This entry is about one T cell receptor beta chain. The record originates from a study of blood T cell repertoires in COVID-19. Whole-study context: Both acute and convalescent COVID-19 samples were obtained from the United States, Italy and Spain. Sources were T cells, B-cell-depleted T cells, or PBMCs; the material itself was cDNA or gDNA.

Original methodology: Cell counts per sample came from amplifying reference gene primers. The method was immunoSEQ multiplex PCR; TCRdb's version includes in-frame clones alone and lacks a portion of them. Clone size and the V and J calls come from that table; the DNA yielded D and trimming. The sample has approximately 260,000 clones, over 75% seen once. What was sequenced was peripheral blood. The receptor's source is a woman in her 70s with COVID-19, enrolled during active disease.

The CDR3 spells CASSPTMTSGRALPYNEQFF. CDR3 sequence (DNA): TGTGCCAGCAGCCCGACGATGACTAGCGGGAGGGCCCTCCCCTACAATGAGCAGTTCTTC. The J gene is TRBJ2-1, the V gene TRBV7-3; 14 positions match TRBD2. V shed 5 bases and J 2 bases; nucleotides not matched to a gene: 14. From germline, CDR1 is SGHTA and CDR2 FQGTGA. This CDR3 has 20 amino acids.